A single sample is the source of the 10 T cell receptor beta chains below, sequenced in a study of T cell repertoires in cytomegalovirus infection. TCRdb re-called the reads through MiXCR, storing one row per CDR3 protein. The sample includes fewer than 700,000 distinct CDR3 sequences, 24% of them seen just once. The sequenced sample was CD8+ T cells from PBMCs. Receptor source: a human donor in good health (CMV status not recorded). Some clones in this sample may be carry-over from other donors' samples.

This clonotype was observed at least ten times. The genes are TRBV12-3 or TRBV12-4 and TRBJ1-5, with TRBD1 matching over 8 bases. The V segment lost 4 bases and the J segment 3 bases; nucleotides outside the gene matches: 5. The CDR3 has 15 residues. The CDR3 sequence is CASSYRGSLNQPQHF. The CDR3, as DNA: TGTGCCAGCAGTTACAGGGGGTCCCTCAATCAGCCCCAGCATTTT.

This clonotype was detected many times. V usage is TRBV7-7 and J usage is TRBJ2-7; D is ambiguous. The CDR3 sequence is 13 residues long. CDR1 SSHAT and CDR2 FNYEAQ come from the germline V gene (reference sequence). The CDR3 protein is CASSLELGYEQYV. CDR3 nucleotide sequence: TGTGCTAGCAGCTTAGAGCTGGGGTACGAGCAGTACGTC.

The V and J genes are TRBV6-2 or TRBV6-3 and TRBJ2-6; tentative D call: TRBD1 (6 bases). This CDR3 spans 16 amino acids. V was pared by 6 bases and J by 0 bases, with 12 bases between. Germline assignment: CDR1 MNHEY and CDR2 SVGEGT. The CDR3 nucleotides are TGTGCCAGCAGCTGGGACACCTCCTCTGGGGCCAACGTCCTGACTTTC. Encoded protein: CASSWDTSSGANVLTF.

The CDR3 DNA reads TGTGCCAGCGTGGACAGCTCTACGCAGCAGTACTTC. Encoded protein: CASVDSSTQQYF. The chain combines TRBV27 with TRBJ2-7; maybe TRBD1 (6 bases). The germline V gene has CDR1 MNHEY and CDR2 SMNVEV (reference sequence). The V gene lost 8 bases and the J gene lost 8 bases, with 16 bases spanning the gap. CDR3 length: 12 amino acids.

The chain uses TRBV7-9 and TRBJ1-4; D gene uncertain. V was clipped by 10 bases and J by 5 bases, with 2 bases between them. Germline CDR1 reads SEHNR; CDR2 reads FQNEAQ (reference sequence). CDR3 length: 9 residues. CDR3 coding DNA: TGTGCCACCAATGAAAAACTGTTTTTT. Its translation: CATNEKLFF. Full variable domain (missing parts from reference TRBV7-9 and TRBJ1-4): DTGVSQNPRHKITKRGQNVTFRCDPISEHNRLYWYRQTLGQGPEFLTYFQNEAQLEKSRLLSDRFSAERPKGSFSTLEIQRTEQGDSAMYLCATNEKLFFGSGTQLSVL.

In the case of this clonotype: Just one base apart from a much larger clone, this may be a read error. This chain links TRBV12-3 or TRBV12-4 with TRBJ2-1; TRBD1 matches 9 bases. After removal of 1 base from V and 5 bases from J, the junction contained 6 bases not matched to a gene. The CDR3 is made up of 16 amino acids. In nucleotides, the CDR3 is TGTGCCAGCAGTTTAGTAACGGGACAGGGAAACAATGAGCAGTTCTTC. Translating it yields CASSLVTGQGNNEQFF.

This clonotype was observed a handful of times. The chain uses TRBV6-5 and TRBJ2-3; possibly TRBD2 for D (6 bases). The V and J ends lost 6 bases and 3 bases respectively, with 19 bases between them. CDR1 and CDR2 (germline): MNHEY, SVGAGI. The CDR3 covers 16 residues. CDR3 DNA sequence: TGTGCCAGCAGAGCCGGGACTTTCCTGGCGACAGATACGCAGTATTTT. Translated, it gives CASRAGTFLATDTQYF.

A note on this clonotype: One end of the junction does not line up with germline, which may come from a read error. V is TRBV28 and J is TRBJ2-3, with D maybe TRBD1 (6 bases). Germline CDR1 reads MDHEN; CDR2 reads SYDVKM. This CDR3 comprises 15 residues. The CDR3 loop is CDSSFEAGDTDTQYF. CDR3 coding DNA: TGTGACAGCAGTTTTGAGGCAGGGGACACAGATACGCAGTATTTT.

This clonotype came up once. This chain uses TRBV6-5 with TRBJ1-4; D not resolved. Germline assignment: CDR1 MNHEY and CDR2 SVGAGI. Trimming left V 2 bases short and J 6 bases short, with 13 bases between. This CDR3 contains 15 residues. CDR3: CASSYAGQLHEKLFF. DNA of the CDR3: TGTGCCAGCAGTTACGCGGGCCAGCTACATGAAAAACTGTTTTTT.

This clonotype turned up a few times. V gene TRBV27 combines with J gene TRBJ1-5; the match to TRBD1 covers 8 bases. Losses at the gene ends were 4 bases for V and 3 bases for J; bases not matched to a gene: 2. The CDR3 loop spans 14 amino acids. Germline lookup yields CDR1 MNHEY and CDR2 SMNVEV (reference sequence). The CDR3 spells CASSSGGVNQPQHF. The CDR3 DNA reads TGTGCCAGCAGTTCAGGGGGCGTCAATCAGCCCCAGCATTTT.